A selection of T cell receptor beta chains follows, all from one sample in a study of radiotherapy plus CTLA-4 blockade in lung cancer. TCRdb's table, derived via immunoSEQ multiplex PCR, lists solely in-frame clones and lacks some. Of 40,000 to 45,000 clones listed, approximately 77% are singletons. Sequenced here: peripheral blood, sampled from a patient treated with radiotherapy plus ipilimumab. These receptors all come from a human donor with non-small cell lung cancer whose response to radiotherapy plus ipilimumab could not be evaluated. CDR3s include the opening cysteine and the closing phenylalanine or tryptophan. D genes are given only for firm matches. Size values are once, few and many counts, or a class for expanded clones, and some rows have none.

size	D	V	J	DNA	CDR3
-	TRBD2	TRBV5-1	TRBJ2-5	TGCGCCAGCGGCAACCTAGCGGGAGGGAGGCAAGAGACCCAGTACTTC	CASGNLAGGRQETQYF
-	TRBD2	TRBV7-2	TRBJ2-7	TGTGCCAGCAGCTTCCTAATAAGAGCGGGAGGGTTCTCCTACGAGCAGTACTTC	CASSFLIRAGGFSYEQYF
-	TRBD1	TRBV7-9	TRBJ2-7	TGTGCCGTACACCCACGGGACAGCTCCTACGAGCAGTACTTC	CAVHPRDSSYEQYF
-	TRBD2	TRBV13	TRBJ2-7	TGTGCCAGCAGCTTAAGGCTAGCGGGGGAGGAATCCTACGAGCAGTACTTC	CASSLRLAGEESYEQYF
-	-	TRBV2	TRBJ1-5	TGTGCCAGCAGTGTAAGGACAGTTAATCAGCCCCAGCATTTT	CASSVRTVNQPQHF
-	-	TRBV4-1	TRBJ1-2	TGCGCCAGCAGCCAAGATCGGACAGTTGGGGGTGGATATGGCTACACCTTC	CASSQDRTVGGGYGYTF
-	TRBD1	TRBV7-9	TRBJ1-3	TGTGCCAGCAGCCCAGACAGGGGCCCTGTGGCTGGAAACACCATATATTTT	CASSPDRGPVAGNTIYF
-	TRBD2	TRBV4-1	TRBJ2-3	TGCGCCAGCAGCACACTAGCGGGAGCTTCTTTTAGCACAGATACGCAGTATTTT	CASSTLAGASFSTDTQYF
few	TRBD1	TRBV18	TRBJ2-7	TGTGCCAGCTCACCTGGGACAGGGAACGAGCAGTACTTC	CASSPGTGNEQYF
-	TRBD1	TRBV30	TRBJ1-4	TGTGCCTGGAGTATTTCTGGGACAGGGAAGGAAAAACTGTTTTTT	CAWSISGTGKEKLFF
-	TRBD2	TRBV7-6	TRBJ2-7	TGTGCCAGCAGCCCGGGGGGTGGGTACTTCTCTGACGAGCAGTACTTC	CASSPGGGYFSDEQYF
few	-	TRBV21-1	TRBJ2-7	TGTGCCAGCAGCGTCCGCCCGGGACAGGGGACATACGAGCAGTACTTC	CASSVRPGQGTYEQYF
once	-	TRBV7-2	TRBJ1-2	TGTGCCAGCAGCGCGCAGGGGTTAGGTGGCTACACCTTC	CASSAQGLGGYTF
-	-	TRBV5-1	TRBJ2-7	TGCGCCAGCAGCAACCACCCAGGTTACGAGCAGTACTTC	CASSNHPGYEQYF
-	-	TRBV9	TRBJ1-2	TGTGCCAGCAGCGTACAGGTTAACTATGGCTACACCTTC	CASSVQVNYGYTF
-	TRBD2	TRBV6-6	TRBJ2-1	TGTGCCAGCAGTGGACTAGCGGGGATCAATGAGCAGTTCTTC	CASSGLAGINEQFF
once	-	TRBV2	TRBJ2-2	TGTGCCAGCAGTACCCGCTTGGGGCGCACCGGGGAGCTGTTTTTT	CASSTRLGRTGELFF